This TCR beta chain was captured by sequencing in a study of blood T cell repertoires in COVID-19. Study as a whole: Sites in the United States, Italy and Spain provided acute and convalescent COVID-19 samples. T cells, B-cell-depleted T cells, or PBMCs supplied cDNA or gDNA.

The authors' processing: Amplifying reference gene primers gave estimates of nucleated cell counts. Assay: immunoSEQ multiplex PCR; the TCRdb copy retains only in-frame clones and omits some. Clone size and the V and J calls come from that table; the DNA yielded D and trimming. The data contain 110,000 or so clones, about 88% of them seen just once; the ten biggest clones take up 3.4%. V was clipped by 3 bases and J by 6 bases; unmatched bases: 16. The CDR3 consists of 17 residues. Germline-derived CDR1 and CDR2 are SGHDN and FVKESK. The sequence derives from a middle-aged man with acute or convalescent COVID-19. The sample was peripheral blood. V usage is TRBV14 and J usage is TRBJ2-7; 8 bases map to TRBD1. This chain's CDR3 is CASSQEIGTGARGEQYF. Written as DNA, the CDR3 is TGTGCCAGCAGCCAGGAAATAGGGACAGGCGCCCGGGGCGAGCAGTACTTC.